The 5 T cell receptor beta chains listed next were all sequenced from one sample in a study of T cell responses to AZD1222 COVID-19 vaccine. Measured with immunoSEQ multiplex PCR; TCRdb has only the in-frame clones, and not every one. This table holds over 100,000 clones, about nine tenths found once. Sequencing was performed on peripheral blood, taken on day 0 of AZD1222 vaccination. The receptors here all came from an adult in good health.

This clone was found a few times. The chain uses TRBV6-5 and TRBJ1-4; 8 bases line up with TRBD1. This CDR3 spans 14 amino acids. V lost 7 bases to trimming and J lost 8 bases; unmatched junction nucleotides: 9. The germline V gene encodes CDR1 MNHEY and CDR2 SVGAGI. In DNA form, the CDR3 reads TGTGCCAGCACGAGGACAGGGTTTGGAGAAAAACTGTTTTTT. It specifies CASTRTGFGEKLFF.

The gene calls are TRBV9 and TRBJ1-2; a weak D match, TRBD1 (5 bases). The CDR3 is made up of 14 amino acids. Trimming took off 1 base at V and 7 bases at J, with 14 bases between the two ends. The germline gives CDR1 SGDLS, CDR2 YYNGEE. In nucleotides, the CDR3 is TGTGCCAGCAGCGTAAGGGACCGCCGAGCTGGCTACACCTTC. Translation: CASSVRDRRAGYTF.

The J gene is TRBJ2-2, the V gene TRBV7-2, with 8 bases that match TRBD2. This CDR3 region has 18 residues. Germline-derived CDR1 and CDR2 are SGHTA and FQGNSA. J lost 0 bases, V lost 4 bases, and 10 bases had no gene match. CDR3 DNA sequence: TGTGCCAGCAGCTCCGTCCCAGCGGGGGCCGCGAACACCGGGGAGCTGTTTTTT. Protein product: CASSSVPAGAANTGELFF. The whole variable domain, filled in from reference TRBV7-2 and TRBJ2-2, reads GAGVSQSPSNKVTEKGKDVELRCDPISGHTALYWYRQSLGQGLEFLIYFQGNSAPDKSGLPSDRFSAERTGGSVSTLTIQRTQQEDSAVYLCASSSVPAGAANTGELFFGEGSRLTVL.

CDR3 sequence (DNA): TGTGCCAGCAGCCAAGATTACAGGGGATACGAGCAGTACTTC. Translating gives CASSQDYRGYEQYF. This chain links TRBV3-1 (or the pseudogene TRBV3-2) with TRBJ2-7, with 7 bases matching TRBD1. This CDR3 is built from 14 residues. Germline V gene lookup returns CDR1 LGHDT and CDR2 YNNKEL (reference sequence). V was pared by 0 bases and J by 4 bases, with 3 bases of the junction left unmatched.

V and J are TRBV13 and TRBJ2-5, with 9 bases that match TRBD1. The CDR3 covers 15 residues. In germline, CDR1 is PRHDT, CDR2 FYEKMQ (reference sequence). Losses at the gene ends were 3 bases for V and 5 bases for J; bases not matched to a gene: 7. The CDR3 DNA is TGTGCCAGCAGCTTCTCCGGGACAGGGATGGAGACCCAGTACTTC. This codes for CASSFSGTGMETQYF.